This is a list of T cell receptor beta chains from one sample in a study of T cells after yellow fever vaccination. TCRdb re-analysed the 5' RACE reads in MiXCR, keeping a single row per CDR3 protein. The repertoire holds hundreds of thousands of distinct CDR3 sequences, roughly a sixth seen once, with roughly 17% in the top ten. The sequences come from PBMCs, collected less than 6 days after the first yellow fever vaccination. All receptors derive from a man aged 18 to 29 who received the YFV17D yellow fever vaccine. The CDR3 runs from the conserved cysteine through the conserved F or W. The D gene is left open where the match is weak. Some rows have no size entry. The others give once, few or many, or a class for an expanded clone.

d_gene: NA; abundance: NA; v_gene: TRBV7-3; j_gene: TRBJ2-7; CDR3aa: CASSLNGYGQGSDEQYF; CDR3nt: TGTGCCAGCAGCTTAAACGGGTACGGGCAGGGCAGCGACGAGCAGTACTTC
d_gene: NA; abundance: NA; v_gene: TRBV5-5; j_gene: TRBJ2-1; CDR3aa: CASTPVVHNEQFF; CDR3nt: TGTGCCAGCACCCCGGTGGTCCACAATGAGCAGTTCTTC
d_gene: NA; abundance: few; v_gene: TRBV5-1; j_gene: TRBJ2-1; CDR3aa: CASSFSGDEQFF; CDR3nt: TGCGCCAGCAGCTTTAGCGGCGATGAGCAGTTCTTC
d_gene: TRBD2; abundance: NA; v_gene: TRBV20-1; j_gene: TRBJ2-3; CDR3aa: CSALTSGGADTQYF; CDR3nt: TGCAGTGCTCTAACTAGCGGGGGGGCGGATACGCAGTATTTT
d_gene: NA; abundance: NA; v_gene: TRBV30; j_gene: TRBJ2-5; CDR3aa: CAWSSDLETQYF; CDR3nt: TGTGCCTGGAGTTCCGACTTAGAGACCCAGTACTTC
d_gene: NA; abundance: few; v_gene: TRBV7-6; j_gene: TRBJ1-4; CDR3aa: CASSLGGLGEKLFF; CDR3nt: TGTGCCAGCAGCTTAGGGGGGCTAGGGGAAAAACTGTTTTTT
d_gene: TRBD1; abundance: NA; v_gene: TRBV7-2; j_gene: TRBJ1-1; CDR3aa: CASSLDRGRPEAFF; CDR3nt: TGTGCCAGCAGCTTAGACAGGGGGAGGCCTGAAGCTTTCTTT
d_gene: NA; abundance: NA; v_gene: TRBV27; j_gene: TRBJ2-7; CDR3aa: CASSLTGSNEQYF; CDR3nt: TGTGCCAGCAGTCTTACAGGGAGCAACGAGCAGTACTTC
d_gene: NA; abundance: NA; v_gene: TRBV15; j_gene: TRBJ1-5; CDR3aa: CATGGAYVSRPQHF; CDR3nt: TGTGCCACTGGTGGGGCTTATGTTAGTCGGCCCCAGCATTTT
d_gene: NA; abundance: few; v_gene: TRBV5-6; j_gene: TRBJ2-5; CDR3aa: CASSPWGSRSVQYF; CDR3nt: TGTGCCAGCAGCCCTTGGGGGAGTCGCAGCGTCCAGTACTTC
d_gene: NA; abundance: few; v_gene: TRBV27; j_gene: TRBJ2-3; CDR3aa: CAISRGSWDTQYF; CDR3nt: TGTGCCATCAGTAGGGGCTCCTGGGATACGCAGTATTTT
d_gene: NA; abundance: few; v_gene: TRBV2; j_gene: TRBJ1-6; CDR3aa: CASSEADYSPLHF; CDR3nt: TGTGCCAGCAGTGAAGCCGATTATTCACCCCTCCACTTT
d_gene: NA; abundance: few; v_gene: TRBV7-9; j_gene: TRBJ2-5; CDR3aa: CASSFVVDFTQETQYF; CDR3nt: TGTGCCAGCAGCTTCGTGGTGGACTTTACACAAGAGACCCAGTACTTC
d_gene: NA; abundance: many; v_gene: TRBV28; j_gene: TRBJ2-7; CDR3aa: CASSLDGLYEQYF; CDR3nt: TGTGCCAGCAGTTTGGACGGTCTCTACGAGCAGTACTTC
d_gene: NA; abundance: NA; v_gene: TRBV27; j_gene: TRBJ2-1; CDR3aa: CASSLSGARLYNEQFF; CDR3nt: TGTGCCAGCAGTTTATCGGGGGCCCGACTATACAATGAGCAGTTCTTC
d_gene: NA; abundance: few; v_gene: TRBV20-1; j_gene: TRBJ2-5; CDR3aa: CSAPQETQYF; CDR3nt: TGCAGTGCTCCGCAAGAGACCCAGTACTTC
d_gene: NA; abundance: NA; v_gene: TRBV9; j_gene: TRBJ1-5; CDR3aa: CASSVGVGNQPQHF; CDR3nt: TGTGCCAGCAGCGTGGGAGTCGGCAATCAGCCACAGCATTTT
d_gene: TRBD2; abundance: NA; v_gene: TRBV11-1; j_gene: TRBJ2-3; CDR3aa: CASSGPQRTSGGAVPDTQYF; CDR3nt: TGTGCCAGCAGCGGCCCGCAGAGGACTAGCGGGGGGGCCGTCCCAGATACGCAGTATTTT
d_gene: TRBD2; abundance: NA; v_gene: TRBV10-3; j_gene: TRBJ2-3; CDR3aa: CAIRELAGRGDTQYF; CDR3nt: TGTGCCATCAGAGAACTAGCGGGAAGGGGAGATACGCAGTATTTT
d_gene: NA; abundance: NA; v_gene: TRBV3-1; j_gene: TRBJ2-4; CDR3aa: CASSHTGTDKNIQYF; CDR3nt: TGTGCCAGCAGCCATACCGGGACGGACAAAAACATTCAGTACTTC
d_gene: NA; abundance: NA; v_gene: TRBV18; j_gene: TRBJ2-7; CDR3aa: CASSPSGVPYEQYF; CDR3nt: TGTGCCAGCTCACCCTCGGGCGTCCCCTACGAGCAGTACTTC
d_gene: NA; abundance: NA; v_gene: TRBV5-1; j_gene: TRBJ1-2; CDR3aa: CASSGNSLTNYGYTF; CDR3nt: TGCGCCAGCAGCGGGAATAGTCTGACTAACTATGGCTACACCTTC
d_gene: NA; abundance: many; v_gene: TRBV6-5; j_gene: TRBJ2-3; CDR3aa: CASSLTSSSTDTQYF; CDR3nt: TGTGCCAGCAGTTTGACGTCCAGCAGCACAGATACGCAGTATTTT
d_gene: TRBD2; abundance: few; v_gene: TRBV7-2; j_gene: TRBJ2-5; CDR3aa: CASSPGLQYQETQYF; CDR3nt: TGTGCCAGCAGCCCGGGACTACAGTATCAAGAGACCCAGTACTTC
d_gene: TRBD1; abundance: many; v_gene: TRBV5-6; j_gene: TRBJ2-5; CDR3aa: CASSFLGTGGEGQYF; CDR3nt: TGTGCCAGCAGCTTTTTAGGGACAGGGGGGGAGGGCCAGTACTTC
d_gene: TRBD1; abundance: few; v_gene: TRBV5-1; j_gene: TRBJ2-7; CDR3aa: CASSAGTVISYEQYF; CDR3nt: TGCGCCAGCAGTGCCGGGACAGTTATATCCTACGAGCAGTACTTC
d_gene: NA; abundance: few; v_gene: TRBV10-2; j_gene: TRBJ1-1; CDR3aa: CASSEGSENTEAFF; CDR3nt: TGCGCCAGCAGTGAGGGGTCCGAGAACACTGAAGCTTTCTTT
d_gene: TRBD2; abundance: NA; v_gene: TRBV12-5; j_gene: TRBJ2-3; CDR3aa: CASQPGLADSDTQYF; CDR3nt: TGTGCCTCCCAGCCGGGACTAGCGGACTCAGATACGCAGTATTTT
d_gene: NA; abundance: NA; v_gene: TRBV7-6; j_gene: TRBJ2-7; CDR3aa: CASSPLIGPRRGYEQYF; CDR3nt: TGTGCCAGCAGCCCACTCATCGGCCCCCGCCGGGGCTACGAGCAGTACTTC
d_gene: NA; abundance: NA; v_gene: TRBV24-1; j_gene: TRBJ2-3; CDR3aa: CATSSGINTDTQYF; CDR3nt: TGTGCCACCTCAAGCGGAATAAACACAGATACGCAGTATTTT
d_gene: TRBD1; abundance: NA; v_gene: TRBV7-9; j_gene: TRBJ1-2; CDR3aa: CASSSPQGAYGYTF; CDR3nt: TGTGCCAGCAGCTCCCCACAGGGGGCCTATGGCTACACCTTC
d_gene: NA; abundance: NA; v_gene: TRBV6-5; j_gene: TRBJ1-5; CDR3aa: CASRLLEGNQPQHF; CDR3nt: TGTGCCAGCAGATTACTAGAGGGGAATCAGCCCCAGCATTTT
d_gene: NA; abundance: few; v_gene: TRBV7-2; j_gene: TRBJ2-1; CDR3aa: CASSFFIGPIHHEQFF; CDR3nt: TGTGCCAGCAGCTTTTTTATTGGGCCTATCCACCATGAGCAGTTCTTC
d_gene: TRBD1; abundance: NA; v_gene: TRBV28; j_gene: TRBJ2-2; CDR3aa: CASRLGQGLNTGELFF; CDR3nt: TGTGCCAGCAGACTAGGACAGGGCCTGAACACCGGGGAGCTGTTTTTT
d_gene: NA; abundance: NA; v_gene: TRBV2; j_gene: TRBJ2-1; CDR3aa: CASIRDTYNEQFF; CDR3nt: TGTGCCAGCATTCGAGATACCTACAATGAGCAGTTCTTC
d_gene: TRBD2; abundance: few; v_gene: TRBV20-1; j_gene: TRBJ2-2; CDR3aa: CSAREAGVTGELFF; CDR3nt: TGCAGTGCTAGAGAAGCGGGGGTAACCGGGGAGCTGTTTTTT
d_gene: TRBD1; abundance: few; v_gene: TRBV5-1; j_gene: TRBJ2-7; CDR3aa: CASSLEDRAGYEQYF; CDR3nt: TGCGCCAGCAGCTTGGAGGACAGGGCCGGCTACGAGCAGTACTTC
d_gene: NA; abundance: NA; v_gene: TRBV5-1; j_gene: TRBJ1-1; CDR3aa: CASSLEGNQYTEAFF; CDR3nt: TGCGCCAGCAGCTTGGAGGGGAACCAGTACACTGAAGCTTTCTTT
d_gene: TRBD2; abundance: NA; v_gene: TRBV5-4; j_gene: TRBJ2-1; CDR3aa: CASSFSGGGRQFF; CDR3nt: TGTGCCAGCAGCTTTAGCGGGGGCGGAAGGCAGTTCTTC
d_gene: NA; abundance: few; v_gene: TRBV5-4; j_gene: TRBJ1-6; CDR3aa: CASSFAGTYNSPLHF; CDR3nt: TGTGCCAGCAGCTTCGCAGGGACCTATAATTCACCCCTCCACTTT
d_gene: TRBD2; abundance: NA; v_gene: TRBV20-1; j_gene: TRBJ2-5; CDR3aa: CSASGTSANQETQYF; CDR3nt: TGCAGTGCTTCCGGGACTAGCGCCAACCAAGAGACCCAGTACTTC